The rows below give T cell receptor beta chains drawn from one sample of a study of T cells after yellow fever vaccination. MiXCR, applied by TCRdb to the 5' RACE reads, yields one record per CDR3 protein. The sample has under 600,000 distinct CDR3 sequences; 21% are singletons. The specimen was PBMCs, collected roughly 20 days after the first yellow fever vaccination. The receptors come from a man between 18 and 35 years old who received the YFV17D yellow fever vaccine. Both conserved end residues are trimmed from each CDR3. Fields, in order: D gene, V gene, J gene, CDR3 protein. A D gene is named only where the DNA matches it firmly.

D gene: TRBD1; V gene: TRBV20-1; J gene: TRBJ1-2; CDR3 protein: SAHGQGGYGYT
D gene: TRBD2; V gene: TRBV20-1; J gene: TRBJ2-7; CDR3 protein: SARDAGGRSYEQY
D gene: -; V gene: TRBV6-1; J gene: TRBJ1-2; CDR3 protein: ASSDQGGYT
D gene: -; V gene: TRBV6-1; J gene: TRBJ1-5; CDR3 protein: ASSAYQPQH
D gene: -; V gene: TRBV5-1; J gene: TRBJ1-1; CDR3 protein: ASSSRVVGTEAF
D gene: -; V gene: TRBV20-1; J gene: TRBJ1-2; CDR3 protein: SAAAQGGYGYT
D gene: -; V gene: TRBV12-3/TRBV12-4; J gene: TRBJ2-1; CDR3 protein: ATRGLAGTYNEQF
D gene: -; V gene: TRBV20-1; J gene: TRBJ2-5; CDR3 protein: SARGLLRLREKETQY
D gene: TRBD1; V gene: TRBV20-1; J gene: TRBJ1-2; CDR3 protein: SAEGQNYGYT
D gene: TRBD1; V gene: TRBV7-3; J gene: TRBJ1-2; CDR3 protein: ASSSDPTGSYGYT
D gene: -; V gene: TRBV18; J gene: TRBJ1-2; CDR3 protein: ASSREGPFYGYT
D gene: TRBD1; V gene: TRBV5-1; J gene: TRBJ1-6; CDR3 protein: ASSSSGTGFFYSPLH
D gene: TRBD1; V gene: TRBV5-6; J gene: TRBJ2-5; CDR3 protein: ASSFDREETQY
D gene: TRBD1; V gene: TRBV4-3; J gene: TRBJ1-2; CDR3 protein: ASSQGLGTDYGYT
D gene: TRBD2; V gene: TRBV7-2; J gene: TRBJ2-5; CDR3 protein: ASSVRLAGGWETQY
D gene: -; V gene: TRBV6-5; J gene: TRBJ1-3; CDR3 protein: ASSSVETGNTIY
D gene: -; V gene: TRBV7-8; J gene: TRBJ2-4; CDR3 protein: ASSPPGWGKAKNIQY